These T cell receptor beta chains were read from a single sample in a study of cytomegalovirus exposure and HLA in healthy donors. The protocol was immunoSEQ multiplex PCR, while the TCRdb copy is restricted to in-frame clones and leaves out a portion. The sample includes a few hundred thousand clones, around 89% seen only once; the top ten take less than 1.2%. Sequenced sample: PBMCs. The receptor source for this set is a woman aged 18-30 years in good health and CMV-seronegative. Both conserved end residues are trimmed from each CDR3.

>TRBJ1-5|TRBV5-5
ASSFWLDRGNQPQH
>TRBJ2-7|TRBV9
ASSADPGLSYEQY
>TRBJ2-3|TRBV6-1
ASSESPITDTQY
>TRBJ2-7|TRBV18
ASSPLRGQGVEYEQY
>TRBJ1-1|TRBV29-1
SVARQGGAF
>TRBJ2-2|TRBV25-1
ASSGSGTLTGELF
>TRBJ2-7|TRBV4-3
ASSLTSSGTYEQY
>TRBJ2-5|TRBV5-4
ASSLGLAGGQVTQY
>TRBJ2-7|TRBV11-2
ASSPRQDGAYEQY
>TRBJ2-7|TRBV5-1
ASSPFTGGSYEQY
>TRBJ1-4|TRBV11-2
ASSLDWNTGEKLF
>TRBJ2-2|TRBV5-6
ASSGRGQVPGELF
>TRBJ1-4|TRBV6-5
AGQTSRSGGEKLF
>TRBJ1-2|TRBV19
ASSNGASYGYT
>TRBJ2-1|TRBV6-1
ASSELAGGPYEQF
>TRBJ1-4|TRBV4-3
ASSQDGGNDEKLF
>TRBJ2-7|TRBV6-5
ASSYFGYEQY
>TRBJ2-3|TRBV27
ASSRGNGQGPTDTQY
>TRBJ1-1|TRBV4-2
ASSRGQGTMNTEAF
>TRBJ2-1|TRBV4-3
ASSQEGTSGYNEQF
>TRBJ1-5|TRBV28
ASSLPTGTGLLSPQH
>TRBJ2-3|TRBV18
ASSPMDTQY